This TCR beta chain was sequenced in a study of blood T cell repertoires in COVID-19. As for the study in general: COVID-19 samples collected from the United States, Italy and Spain covered acute and convalescent phases. PBMCs, B-cell-depleted T cells, or T cells were the source of the cDNA or gDNA that made up the material.

The Seattle patients, enrolled during active infection, were followed longitudinally. This CDR3 has 13 residues. The germline V gene has CDR1 SQVTM and CDR2 ANQGSEA. V was pared by 4 bases and J by 2 bases, with 2 bases of the junction left unmatched. Authors' analysis steps: Estimation of nucleated cell counts relied on the amplification of reference gene primers. The table came from immunoSEQ multiplex PCR; TCRdb's copy has only in-frame clones and leaves some out. D and trimming come from the DNA, and the V and J calls and clone size come from that table. The sample contains around 370,000 clones, over 80% of which appear only once.

This receptor was taken from a woman aged 45-59 years with COVID-19, enrolled during active disease. This sequence joins TRBV29-1 and TRBJ1-1, with 9 bases identical to TRBD1. Sample: peripheral blood. CDR3 loop: CSVVGQGNTEAFF. The CDR3, as DNA: TGCAGCGTTGTGGGACAGGGTAACACTGAAGCTTTCTTT.